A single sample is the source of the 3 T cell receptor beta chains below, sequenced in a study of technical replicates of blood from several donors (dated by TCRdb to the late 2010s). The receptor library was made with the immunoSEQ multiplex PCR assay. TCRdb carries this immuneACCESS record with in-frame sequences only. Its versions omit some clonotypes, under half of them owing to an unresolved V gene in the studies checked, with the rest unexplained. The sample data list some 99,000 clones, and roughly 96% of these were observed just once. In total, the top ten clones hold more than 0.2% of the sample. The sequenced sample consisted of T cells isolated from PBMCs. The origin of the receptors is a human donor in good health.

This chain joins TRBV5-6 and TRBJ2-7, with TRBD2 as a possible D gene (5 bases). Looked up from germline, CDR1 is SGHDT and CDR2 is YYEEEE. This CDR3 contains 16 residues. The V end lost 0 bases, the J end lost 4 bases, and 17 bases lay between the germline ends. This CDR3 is CASSLAPGSRVYEQYF. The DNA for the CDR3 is TGTGCCAGCAGCTTGGCCCCGGGGTCTAGGGTATACGAGCAGTACTTC.

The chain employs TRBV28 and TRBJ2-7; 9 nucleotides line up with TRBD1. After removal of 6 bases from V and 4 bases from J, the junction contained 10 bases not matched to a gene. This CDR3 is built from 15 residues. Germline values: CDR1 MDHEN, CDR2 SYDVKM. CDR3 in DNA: TGTGCCAGCAGAAATACAGGGGGCGAGCCATACGAGCAGTACTTC. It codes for CASRNTGGEPYEQYF.

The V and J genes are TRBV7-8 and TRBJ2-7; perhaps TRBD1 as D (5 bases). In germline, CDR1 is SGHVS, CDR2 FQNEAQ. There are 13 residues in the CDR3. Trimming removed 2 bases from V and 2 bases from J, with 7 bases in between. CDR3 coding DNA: TGTGCCAGCAGCTTACAGGGAACCTACGAGCAGTACTTC. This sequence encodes CASSLQGTYEQYF.